Listed here is a single T cell receptor beta chain. As handled by the study authors: Reference gene primer amplification in the assay estimated nucleated cell counts. Sequencing was performed with immunoSEQ multiplex PCR; in TCRdb, only in-frame clones are kept and a portion is missing. The DNA gave D and trimming, while V, J and clone size come from that table. The profile shows around 250,000 clones, 85% to 90% of them singletons. V lost 8 bases and J 0 bases, leaving 13 bases between the germline ends. The CDR3 loop spans 13 amino acids. The germline V gene has CDR1 GTSNPN and CDR2 SVGIG (reference sequence). The source of the sample is a study of blood T cell repertoires in COVID-19. As for the study in general: Acute and convalescent COVID-19 specimens originated in the United States, Italy and Spain.

Enrollees, about 18 to 89 years old, lived in approximately 24 US areas. The study assigned cohorts using participant-reported clinical history. The rearrangement links TRBV30 to TRBJ1-1; tentative D call: TRBD1 (5 bases). The TCR originated in a man in his late teens or twenties who had recovered from COVID-19. Material for sequencing was PBMCs or T cells enriched from blood (not recorded which). The CDR3 region is CAESGGLNTEAFF. CDR3 nucleotide sequence: TGTGCCGAGAGCGGGGGATTGAACACTGAAGCTTTCTTT.